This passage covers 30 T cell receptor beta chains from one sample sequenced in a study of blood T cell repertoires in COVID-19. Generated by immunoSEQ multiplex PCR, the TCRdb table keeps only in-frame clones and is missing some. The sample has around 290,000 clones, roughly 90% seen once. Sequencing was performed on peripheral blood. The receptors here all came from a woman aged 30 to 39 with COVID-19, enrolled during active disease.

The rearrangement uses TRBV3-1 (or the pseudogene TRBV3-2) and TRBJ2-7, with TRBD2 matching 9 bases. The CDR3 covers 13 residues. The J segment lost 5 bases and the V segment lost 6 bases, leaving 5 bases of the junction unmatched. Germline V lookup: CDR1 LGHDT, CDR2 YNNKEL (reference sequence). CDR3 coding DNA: TGTGCCAGCAGTATAGCGGGAGAACACGAGCAGTACTTC. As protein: CASSIAGEHEQYF.

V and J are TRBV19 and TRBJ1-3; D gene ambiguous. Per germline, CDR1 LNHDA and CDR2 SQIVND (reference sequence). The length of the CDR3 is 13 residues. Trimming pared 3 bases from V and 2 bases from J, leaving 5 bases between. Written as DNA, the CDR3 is TGTGCCAGTAGTATGGTAGCTGGAAACACCATATATTTT. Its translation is CASSMVAGNTIYF.

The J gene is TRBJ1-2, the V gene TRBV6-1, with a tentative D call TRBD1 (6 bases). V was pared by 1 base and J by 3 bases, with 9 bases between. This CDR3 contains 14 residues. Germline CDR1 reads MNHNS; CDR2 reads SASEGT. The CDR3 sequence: CASSEGRQDYGYTF. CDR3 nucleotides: TGTGCCAGCAGTGAAGGGAGACAGGACTATGGCTACACCTTC.

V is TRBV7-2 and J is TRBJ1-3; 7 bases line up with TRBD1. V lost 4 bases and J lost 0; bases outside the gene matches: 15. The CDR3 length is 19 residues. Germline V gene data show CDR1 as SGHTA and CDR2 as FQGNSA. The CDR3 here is CASSSGTARLWGSGNTIYF. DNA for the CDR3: TGTGCCAGCAGCTCCGGGACAGCTCGACTGTGGGGCTCTGGAAACACCATATATTTT. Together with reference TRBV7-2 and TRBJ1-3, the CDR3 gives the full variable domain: GAGVSQSPSNKVTEKGKDVELRCDPISGHTALYWYRQSLGQGLEFLIYFQGNSAPDKSGLPSDRFSAERTGGSVSTLTIQRTQQEDSAVYLCASSSGTARLWGSGNTIYFGEGSWLTVV.

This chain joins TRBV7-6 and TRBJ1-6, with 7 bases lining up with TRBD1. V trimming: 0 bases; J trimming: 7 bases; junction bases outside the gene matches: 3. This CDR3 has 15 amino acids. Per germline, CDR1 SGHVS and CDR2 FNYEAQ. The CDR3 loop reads CASSLALRGNSPLHF. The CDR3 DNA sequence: TGTGCCAGCAGCTTAGCGCTCAGGGGGAATTCACCCCTCCACTTT.

CDR3 loop: CASSIDRGGGYGYTF. CDR3 sequence (DNA): TGTGCCAGCAGCATAGACAGGGGAGGAGGCTATGGCTACACCTTC. The chain links TRBV5-4 to TRBJ1-2, with TRBD1 matching 8 bases. CDR3 length: 15 amino acids. Germline CDR1 and CDR2: SGHNT and YYREEE (reference sequence). J was trimmed by 4 bases and V by 4 bases; bases with no gene match: 9.

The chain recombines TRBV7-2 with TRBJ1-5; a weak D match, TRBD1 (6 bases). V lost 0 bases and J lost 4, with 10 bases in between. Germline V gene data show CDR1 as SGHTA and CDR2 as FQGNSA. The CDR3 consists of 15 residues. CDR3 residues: CASSLAGAINQPQHF. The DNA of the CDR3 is TGTGCCAGCAGCTTAGCGGGGGCAATTAATCAGCCCCAGCATTTT.

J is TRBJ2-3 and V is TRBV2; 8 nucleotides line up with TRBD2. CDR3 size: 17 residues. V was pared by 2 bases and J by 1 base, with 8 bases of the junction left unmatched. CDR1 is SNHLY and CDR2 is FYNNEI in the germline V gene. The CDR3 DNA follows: TGTGCCAGCAGTGAAACCTTGCGGGAGGACCGCACAGATACGCAGTATTTT. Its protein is CASSETLREDRTDTQYF. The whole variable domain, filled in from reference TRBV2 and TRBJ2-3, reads EPEVTQTPSHQVTQMGQEVILRCVPISNHLYFYWYRQILGQKVEFLVSFYNNEISEKSEIFDDQFSVERPDGSNFTLKIRSTKLEDSAMYFCASSETLREDRTDTQYFGPGTRLTVL.

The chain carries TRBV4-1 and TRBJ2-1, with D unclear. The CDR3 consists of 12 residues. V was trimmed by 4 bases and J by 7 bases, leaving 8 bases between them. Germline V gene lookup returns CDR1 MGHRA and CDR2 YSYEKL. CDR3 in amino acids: CASSPLGNEQFF. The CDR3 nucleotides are TGCGCCAGCAGCCCGCTAGGAAATGAGCAGTTCTTC.

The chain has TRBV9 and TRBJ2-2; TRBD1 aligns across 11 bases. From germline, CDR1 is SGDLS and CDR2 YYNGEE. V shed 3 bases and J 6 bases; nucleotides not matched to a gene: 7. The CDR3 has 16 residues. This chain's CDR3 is CASSEHGQGAAGELFF. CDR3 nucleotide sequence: TGTGCCAGCAGCGAACATGGACAGGGGGCAGCCGGGGAGCTGTTTTTT.

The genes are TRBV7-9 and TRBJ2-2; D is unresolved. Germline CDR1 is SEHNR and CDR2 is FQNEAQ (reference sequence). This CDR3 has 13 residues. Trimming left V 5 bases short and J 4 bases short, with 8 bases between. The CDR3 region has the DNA TGTGCCAGCAGCCCCCAACTCACCGGGGAGCTGTTTTTT. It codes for CASSPQLTGELFF. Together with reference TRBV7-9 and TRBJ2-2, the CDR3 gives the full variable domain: DTGVSQNPRHKITKRGQNVTFRCDPISEHNRLYWYRQTLGQGPEFLTYFQNEAQLEKSRLLSDRFSAERPKGSFSTLEIQRTEQGDSAMYLCASSPQLTGELFFGEGSRLTVL.

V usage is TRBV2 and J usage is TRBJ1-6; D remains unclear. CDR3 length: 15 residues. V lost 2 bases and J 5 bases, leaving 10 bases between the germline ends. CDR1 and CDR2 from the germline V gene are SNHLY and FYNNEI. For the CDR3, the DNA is TGTGCCAGCAGTGAACGCAGACATAATAATTCACCCCTCCACTTT. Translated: CASSERRHNNSPLHF.

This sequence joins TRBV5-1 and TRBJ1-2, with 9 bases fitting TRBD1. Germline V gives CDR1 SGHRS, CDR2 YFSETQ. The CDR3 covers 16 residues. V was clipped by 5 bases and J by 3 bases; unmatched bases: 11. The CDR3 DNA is TGCGCCAGCAGTATGGGGGCGGGACAGGGCGACTATGGCTACACCTTC. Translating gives CASSMGAGQGDYGYTF.

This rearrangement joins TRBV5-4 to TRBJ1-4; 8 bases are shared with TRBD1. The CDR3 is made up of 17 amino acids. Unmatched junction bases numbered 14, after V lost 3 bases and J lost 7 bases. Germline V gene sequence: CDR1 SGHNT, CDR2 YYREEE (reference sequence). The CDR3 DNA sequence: TGTGCCAGCAGCTCCGGGACAGGAAAGGGTAGGGGTGAAAAACTGTTTTTT. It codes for CASSSGTGKGRGEKLFF.

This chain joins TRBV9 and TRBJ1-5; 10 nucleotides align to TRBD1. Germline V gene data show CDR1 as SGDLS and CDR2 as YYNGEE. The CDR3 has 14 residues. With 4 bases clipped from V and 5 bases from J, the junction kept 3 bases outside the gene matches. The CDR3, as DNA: TGTGCCAGCAGCTCGGGACAGGGGTATCAGCCCCAGCATTTT. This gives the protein CASSSGQGYQPQHF.

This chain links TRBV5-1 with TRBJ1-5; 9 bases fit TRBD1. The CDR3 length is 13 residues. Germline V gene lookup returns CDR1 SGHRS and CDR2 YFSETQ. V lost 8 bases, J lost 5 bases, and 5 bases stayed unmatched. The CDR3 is CASSQGADQPQHF. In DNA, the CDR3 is TGCGCCAGTTCACAGGGGGCGGATCAGCCCCAGCATTTT.

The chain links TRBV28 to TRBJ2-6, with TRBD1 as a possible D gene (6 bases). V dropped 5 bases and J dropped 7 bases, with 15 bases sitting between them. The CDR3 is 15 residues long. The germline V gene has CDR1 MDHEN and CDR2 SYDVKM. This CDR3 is CASSATGTRANVLTF. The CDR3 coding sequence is TGTGCCAGCAGTGCGACCGGGACAAGAGCCAACGTCCTGACTTTC.

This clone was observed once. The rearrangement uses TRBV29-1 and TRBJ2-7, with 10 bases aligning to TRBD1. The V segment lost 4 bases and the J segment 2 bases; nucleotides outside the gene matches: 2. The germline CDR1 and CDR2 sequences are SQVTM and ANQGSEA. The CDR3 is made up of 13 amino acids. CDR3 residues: CSVGGTGAYEQYF. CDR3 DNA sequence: TGCAGCGTTGGTGGGACAGGGGCCTACGAGCAGTACTTC.

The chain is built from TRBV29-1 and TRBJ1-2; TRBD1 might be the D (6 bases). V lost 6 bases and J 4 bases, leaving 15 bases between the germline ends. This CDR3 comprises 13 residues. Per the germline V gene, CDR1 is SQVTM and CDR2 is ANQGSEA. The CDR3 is CSVAQGEGYGYTF. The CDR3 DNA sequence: TGCAGCGTCGCACAGGGTGAGGGCTATGGCTACACCTTC.

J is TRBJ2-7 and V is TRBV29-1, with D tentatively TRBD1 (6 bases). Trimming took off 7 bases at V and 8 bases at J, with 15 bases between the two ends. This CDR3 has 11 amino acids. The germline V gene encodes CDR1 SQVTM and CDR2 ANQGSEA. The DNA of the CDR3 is TGCAGCGGCCGGACAGATTACCAGCAGTACTTC. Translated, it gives CSGRTDYQQYF.

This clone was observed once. The CDR3 sequence is CASSLGQGNYNEQFF. The CDR3 DNA reads as TGTGCCAGCAGCCTGGGGCAGGGGAACTACAATGAGCAGTTCTTC. The chain employs TRBV11-2 and TRBJ2-1, with D perhaps matching TRBD1 (6 bases). Germline V CDR1 and CDR2: SGHAT, FQNNGV. Trimming stripped 5 bases from V and 3 bases from J, with 14 bases between. The CDR3 extends over 15 amino acids.

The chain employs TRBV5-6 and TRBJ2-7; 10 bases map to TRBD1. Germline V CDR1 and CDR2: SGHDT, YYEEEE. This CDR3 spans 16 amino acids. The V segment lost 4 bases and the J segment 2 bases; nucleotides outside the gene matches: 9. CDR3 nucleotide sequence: TGTGCCAGCAGCACCGGGACAGGGGTTCGTACCTACGAGCAGTACTTC. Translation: CASSTGTGVRTYEQYF.

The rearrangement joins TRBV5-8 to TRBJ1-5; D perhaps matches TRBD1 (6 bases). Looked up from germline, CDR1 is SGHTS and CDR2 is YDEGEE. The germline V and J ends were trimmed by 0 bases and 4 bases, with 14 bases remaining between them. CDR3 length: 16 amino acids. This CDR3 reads CASSLASRGGNQPQHF. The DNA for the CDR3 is TGTGCCAGCAGCTTGGCCAGTAGGGGGGGGAATCAGCCCCAGCATTTT.

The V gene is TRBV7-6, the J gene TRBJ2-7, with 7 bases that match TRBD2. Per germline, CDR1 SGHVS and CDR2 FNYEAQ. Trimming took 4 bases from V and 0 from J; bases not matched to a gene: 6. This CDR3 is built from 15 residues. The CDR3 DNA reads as TGTGCCAGCAGCTCAAGCGGGATAGGCTCCTACGAGCAGTACTTC. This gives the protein CASSSSGIGSYEQYF. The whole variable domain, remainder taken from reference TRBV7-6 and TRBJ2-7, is GAGVSQSPRYKVTKRGQDVALRCDPISGHVSLYWYRQALGQGPEFLTYFNYEAQQDKSGLPNDRFSAERPEGSISTLTIQRTEQRDSAMYRCASSSSGIGSYEQYFGPGTRLTVT.

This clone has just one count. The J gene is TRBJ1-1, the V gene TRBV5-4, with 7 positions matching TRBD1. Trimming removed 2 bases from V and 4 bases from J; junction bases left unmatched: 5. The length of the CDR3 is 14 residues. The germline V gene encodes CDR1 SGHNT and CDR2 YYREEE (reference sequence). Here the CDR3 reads CASSFSGGSTEAFF. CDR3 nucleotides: TGTGCCAGCAGCTTCTCAGGGGGTTCCACTGAAGCTTTCTTT.

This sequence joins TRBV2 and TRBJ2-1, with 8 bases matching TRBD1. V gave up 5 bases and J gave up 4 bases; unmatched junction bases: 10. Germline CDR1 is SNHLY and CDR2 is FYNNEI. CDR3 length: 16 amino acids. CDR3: CASSPHLRDRYNEQFF. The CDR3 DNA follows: TGTGCCAGCAGTCCCCATCTCCGGGACAGGTACAATGAGCAGTTCTTC.

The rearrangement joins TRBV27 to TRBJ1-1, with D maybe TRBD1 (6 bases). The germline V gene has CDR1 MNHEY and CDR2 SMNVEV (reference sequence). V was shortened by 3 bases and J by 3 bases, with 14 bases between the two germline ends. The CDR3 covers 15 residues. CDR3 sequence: CASSLVAGEHTEAFF. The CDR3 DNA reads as TGTGCCAGCAGTTTGGTAGCAGGGGAGCACACTGAAGCTTTCTTT.

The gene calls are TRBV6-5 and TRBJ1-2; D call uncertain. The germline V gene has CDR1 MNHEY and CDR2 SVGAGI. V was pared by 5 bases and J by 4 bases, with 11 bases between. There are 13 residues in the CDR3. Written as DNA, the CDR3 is TGTGCCAGCAGTAGGTTAGGCGGCTATGGCTACACCTTC. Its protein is CASSRLGGYGYTF.

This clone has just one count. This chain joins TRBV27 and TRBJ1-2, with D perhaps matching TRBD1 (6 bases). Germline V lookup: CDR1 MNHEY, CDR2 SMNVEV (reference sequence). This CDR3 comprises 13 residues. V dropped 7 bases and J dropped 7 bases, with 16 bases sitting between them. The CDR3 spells CASKGQGSGGYTF. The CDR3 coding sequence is TGTGCCAGCAAGGGGCAGGGGTCAGGTGGCTACACCTTC.

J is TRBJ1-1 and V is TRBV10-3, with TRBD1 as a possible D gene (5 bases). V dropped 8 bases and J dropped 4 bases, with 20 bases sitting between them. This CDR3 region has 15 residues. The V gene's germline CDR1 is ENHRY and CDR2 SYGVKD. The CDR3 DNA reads TGTGCCATCCAACGTGGCCAGGGCTCGAGCACTGAAGCTTTCTTT. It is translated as CAIQRGQGSSTEAFF.